This passage covers 10 T cell receptor beta chains from one sample sequenced in a study of blood T cells in healthy people across ages. A J-beta primer mix and a sample-barcoded 5' primer were used in a second PCR of roughly 7 to 12 cycles. MiXCR was run by TCRdb on the 5' RACE reads, yielding one entry per CDR3 protein. The sample shows about 1.8 million distinct CDR3 sequences, around half of them seen only once. The specimen sequenced was blood. The receptors shown here come from a middle-aged woman in good health.

The J gene is TRBJ2-1, the V gene TRBV2, with D unresolved. CDR3 length: 16 amino acids. V was shortened by 0 bases and J by 5 bases, with 14 bases between the two germline ends. Germline V gene data show CDR1 as SNHLY and CDR2 as FYNNEI. The CDR3 nucleotides are TGTGCCAGCAGTGAAGCGTTCAGGTCGGTTAACAATGAGCAGTTCTTC. Translation: CASSEAFRSVNNEQFF.

The chain employs TRBV5-1 and TRBJ2-6, with 10 bases lining up with TRBD1. Trimming at V came to 4 bases and at J to 0 bases, leaving 4 bases not matched to a gene. Germline V CDR1 and CDR2: SGHRS, YFSETQ. The CDR3 sequence is 17 residues long. In DNA form, the CDR3 reads TGCGCCAGCAGCGCGGGACAGGGGCTCTCTGGGGCCAACGTCCTGACTTTC. Translation gives CASSAGQGLSGANVLTF.

This sequence joins TRBV10-3 and TRBJ2-5; no clear D. Germline V gene data show CDR1 as ENHRY and CDR2 as SYGVKD. The length of the CDR3 is 13 residues. V was pared by 6 bases and J by 3 bases, with 11 bases between. The CDR3 protein is CAISKGQEETQYF. The CDR3, as DNA: TGTGCCATCAGCAAAGGGCAGGAAGAGACCCAGTACTTC.

This clonotype has more than one count but fewer than ten. The chain is built from TRBV20-1 and TRBJ1-2; D gene unclear. Germline CDR1 DFQATT, CDR2 SNEGSKA (reference sequence). With 6 bases removed from V and 8 bases from J, the gap between germline ends came to 22 bases. The CDR3 runs to 14 residues. Written as DNA, the CDR3 is TGCAGTGCCTACCGCGGATCGGGTCCGGGCGGCTACACCTTC. Protein: CSAYRGSGPGGYTF.

The rearrangement uses TRBV5-4 and TRBJ2-1; TRBD1 is a possible D gene (7 bases). Germline loops: CDR1 SGHNT, CDR2 YYREEE (reference sequence). The CDR3 is 15 residues long. V lost 4 bases to trimming and J lost 7 bases, with 18 bases between them. CDR3 coding DNA: TGTGCCAGCAGCCCCCAGGGGGGTATTACAAATGAGCAGTTCTTC. Amino acids: CASSPQGGITNEQFF.

This clonotype has a count of ten or more. The CDR3 region is CSVTQGAGETQYF. The CDR3 region has the DNA TGCAGCGTGACACAGGGGGCGGGAGAGACCCAGTACTTC. V gene TRBV29-1 combines with J gene TRBJ2-5; TRBD1 aligns across 9 bases. The CDR3 sequence is 13 residues long. V was pared by 6 bases and J by 4 bases, with 6 bases of the junction left unmatched. Germline V gene data show CDR1 as SQVTM and CDR2 as ANQGSEA.

V gene TRBV6-2 or TRBV6-3 combines with J gene TRBJ2-5, with D perhaps TRBD2 (5 bases). V was trimmed by 6 bases and J by 11 bases, leaving 13 bases between them. Germline V gene lookup returns CDR1 MNHEY and CDR2 SVGEGT. This CDR3 comprises 11 residues. DNA of the CDR3: TGTGCCAGCAGGACTACATCGGGGCAGTACTTC. This sequence encodes CASRTTSGQYF.

The V and J genes are TRBV20-1 and TRBJ2-7; D might be TRBD2 (7 bases). The CDR3 runs to 14 residues. V shed 5 bases and J shed 2 bases, with 16 bases lying between them. Germline CDR1 reads DFQATT; CDR2 reads SNEGSKA (reference sequence). The CDR3: CSAQRGAGPYEQYF. The CDR3 DNA follows: TGCAGTGCTCAACGGGGGGCCGGACCCTACGAGCAGTACTTC.

In this sample, this clonotype turned up a few times. The rearrangement links TRBV12-3 or TRBV12-4 to TRBJ2-1; D ambiguous. This CDR3 is built from 14 residues. Between the trimmed V and J ends, which lost 3 bases and 6 bases, there was a span of 12 bases. This chain's CDR3 is CASSFPLNFNEQFF. The CDR3 nucleotides are TGTGCCAGCAGTTTTCCCCTCAATTTCAATGAGCAGTTCTTC.

This clonotype was recorded a few times. The chain is built from TRBV19 and TRBJ2-5, with 15 nucleotides matching TRBD2. V shed 9 bases, J shed 5 bases, and the junction held 7 bases outside the gene matches. There are 15 residues in the CDR3. CDR1 and CDR2 from the germline V gene are LNHDA and SQIVND (reference sequence). The DNA for the CDR3 is TGTGCCAGCAGCACCGGGACTAGCGGGGGGGAGACCCAGTACTTC. Translating it yields CASSTGTSGGETQYF.